This TCR beta chain was profiled in a study of a mutant IDH1 vaccine in newly diagnosed glioma (TCRdb year 2021). Notes on the research overall: Patients were given eight vaccinations, in weeks 1, 3, 5, 7, 11, 15, 19 and 23, which matched visits V03 through V10. In the chemotherapy-containing groups, vaccination started alongside temozolomide cycles, whereas in patients who had radiotherapy alone it started 4-6 weeks after radiotherapy. Of the approximately 30 treated patients, approximately 60% were male and around 40% were female, and the mean age was around 40 years. Before enrollment, most patients had been given radiochemotherapy with temozolomide as standard therapy, while the rest had received either radiotherapy alone or temozolomide alone. Peripheral blood was collected at six visits: V03 (baseline), V05, V07, V10, V12 and V13. Longitudinal TCRB deep sequencing was done for about two dozen treated patients, wherever samples were available for exploratory analyses. What the research found in general, with its limitations: Pseudoprogression seemed to be unrelated to changes in the top peripheral T cell clonotypes found by TCRB sequencing. PBMC samples for TCRB deep sequencing were selected based on availability. Across multiple MHC alleles, vaccine-induced immune responses were seen in more than 80% of patients. According to the authors, sample limitations meant that analyses of patient blood samples could not be reproduced.

Taken with the paper, the label for time point translates to: week 23, last vaccination. A 20-mer mutant IDH1 peptide at 300 micrograms in Montanide made up each vaccine dose, which was injected subcutaneously together with topical imiquimod. Newly diagnosed WHO grade 3 or 4 IDH1-mutant astrocytomas showing loss of nuclear ATRX were present in the donors. The samples were drawn from NOA16, a multicentre, single-arm, open-label phase I trial in Germany that tested a mutant IDH1 peptide vaccine in humans for the first time. Genomic DNA for TCRB sequencing was extracted from EDTA blood using the DNeasy Blood and Tissue Kit. The protocol used for the library was the immunoSEQ multiplex PCR assay. Rearranged TCR beta chain sequences were amplified with the hsTCRB Kit following the manufacturer's protocol. TCRB libraries were sequenced on an Illumina MiSeq. In the source study's methods: The kit vendor's proprietary platform handled demultiplexing, trimming and gene mapping. Not all clones reach the TCRdb copy of this immuneACCESS table, which keeps in-frame sequences only. Checked studies attribute under half of the gap to unresolved V genes and leave the rest unexplained. From that table come the V and J calls and clone size; the DNA was used to work out D and trimming. The sample table records tens of thousands of clones; approximately 84% of these occur just once. Roughly 15% of the sample goes to the ten largest clones.

The CDR3 sequence holds 15 residues, the cysteine and phenylalanine included. Only CDR3 DNA is held: 45 bases, read in frame from base 1. The junction shows trimming of 0 bases on V and 1 base on J, plus 10 bases between the germline ends. CDR1 is given as SGHRS and CDR2 as YFSETQ, both from the germline V gene. As to this clone: This receptor's antigen is unknown. No clone much larger than this one lies a single base away; base qualities are absent.

The specimen comprised PBMCs, sampled from a glioma patient whose treatment included an IDH1 peptide vaccine. Recombination linked TRBV5-1 to TRBJ1-1; no confident D gene assignment can be made. This clonotype originated in a man aged 18 to 29 with glioma. The CDR3 in this case is CASSLGTQGNTEAFF. The DNA sequence reads TGCGCCAGCAGCTTGGGTACACAAGGGAACACTGAAGCTTTCTTT.